These T cell receptor beta chains were read from a single sample in a study of blood T cells in healthy people across ages. TCRdb reanalysed the 5' RACE reads using MiXCR and keeps one entry per CDR3 protein. The sample has approximately 730,000 distinct CDR3 sequences, 40% to 45% seen once; the top ten hold less than 25%. Sequencing was carried out using blood. Every receptor here comes from a woman in her sixties or seventies in good health. CDR3s include the opening cysteine and the closing phenylalanine or tryptophan. Each record gives: V gene, D gene, J gene, clone size, CDR3 protein. A D gene is named only where the DNA matches it firmly. Clone size is not always given. Where it is, it says once, few, many or a class for expanded clones.

v_gene: TRBV7-2
d_gene: NA
j_gene: TRBJ2-3
abundance: many
CDR3aa: CASSFGDTQYF

v_gene: TRBV20-1
d_gene: TRBD1
j_gene: TRBJ1-2
abundance: NA
CDR3aa: CSASGRGLNGYTF

v_gene: TRBV10-3
d_gene: NA
j_gene: TRBJ2-1
abundance: NA
CDR3aa: CAISPGEGLNEQFF

v_gene: TRBV29-1
d_gene: NA
j_gene: TRBJ2-7
abundance: many
CDR3aa: CSVVKGTSYEQYF

v_gene: TRBV2
d_gene: NA
j_gene: TRBJ1-1
abundance: NA
CDR3aa: CAKSTVGASQTEAFF

v_gene: TRBV20-1
d_gene: NA
j_gene: TRBJ1-2
abundance: few
CDR3aa: CSASPDRPSNYGYTF

v_gene: TRBV9
d_gene: NA
j_gene: TRBJ1-3
abundance: NA
CDR3aa: CASSPRTGNVGNTIYF

v_gene: TRBV9
d_gene: NA
j_gene: TRBJ2-3
abundance: once
CDR3aa: CASASLEQVHTQYF

v_gene: TRBV5-1
d_gene: NA
j_gene: TRBJ2-1
abundance: few
CDR3aa: CARPAAWRYYLEENEQFF

v_gene: TRBV12-3/TRBV12-4
d_gene: TRBD2
j_gene: TRBJ2-3
abundance: NA
CDR3aa: CASSFYGRAGDTQYF

v_gene: TRBV29-1
d_gene: NA
j_gene: TRBJ2-3
abundance: NA
CDR3aa: CSVFTLSSTDTQYF

v_gene: TRBV27
d_gene: NA
j_gene: TRBJ1-2
abundance: NA
CDR3aa: CASSSRTDLNYGYTF

v_gene: TRBV25-1
d_gene: NA
j_gene: NA
abundance: many
CDR3aa: CASSELETQYF

v_gene: TRBV5-6
d_gene: NA
j_gene: TRBJ1-5
abundance: NA
CDR3aa: CASSWWGPSNQPQHF

v_gene: TRBV2
d_gene: TRBD2
j_gene: TRBJ2-6
abundance: NA
CDR3aa: CASTGLAGDSGANVLTF

v_gene: TRBV29-1
d_gene: TRBD2
j_gene: TRBJ2-7
abundance: NA
CDR3aa: CSVGDYAYEQYF

v_gene: TRBV27
d_gene: NA
j_gene: TRBJ1-2
abundance: few
CDR3aa: CASSWNQGGGGYTF

v_gene: TRBV10-3
d_gene: TRBD2
j_gene: TRBJ2-3
abundance: few
CDR3aa: CAISIQLAGVTDTQYF

v_gene: TRBV12-3/TRBV12-4
d_gene: NA
j_gene: TRBJ2-1
abundance: once
CDR3aa: CATNSRGNEQFF

v_gene: TRBV2
d_gene: NA
j_gene: TRBJ2-7
abundance: NA
CDR3aa: CASRSDYDNEQYF

v_gene: TRBV7-2
d_gene: NA
j_gene: TRBJ1-2
abundance: NA
CDR3aa: CASSLGISNYGYTF

v_gene: TRBV7-9
d_gene: NA
j_gene: TRBJ1-2
abundance: NA
CDR3aa: CASSHRDKGVGYTF

v_gene: TRBV3-1
d_gene: NA
j_gene: TRBJ1-1
abundance: few
CDR3aa: CASSPRVSLNTEAFF

v_gene: TRBV4-3
d_gene: NA
j_gene: TRBJ2-3
abundance: few
CDR3aa: CASSQDYHLGADTQYF

v_gene: TRBV7-2
d_gene: NA
j_gene: TRBJ1-5
abundance: NA
CDR3aa: CASSRQAQLQHF

v_gene: TRBV6-5
d_gene: NA
j_gene: TRBJ2-7
abundance: few
CDR3aa: CASSYAGTGEQYF

v_gene: TRBV7-8
d_gene: NA
j_gene: TRBJ1-1
abundance: NA
CDR3aa: CASSIGGHLMNTEAFF

v_gene: TRBV4-2
d_gene: TRBD2
j_gene: TRBJ2-7
abundance: NA
CDR3aa: CASSQGVAGPGEQYF

v_gene: TRBV18
d_gene: TRBD1
j_gene: NA
abundance: NA
CDR3aa: CASSPEQGALYEQYF

v_gene: TRBV10-3
d_gene: NA
j_gene: TRBJ2-6
abundance: few
CDR3aa: CAIKRTEGSGANVLTF

v_gene: TRBV7-2
d_gene: TRBD2
j_gene: TRBJ2-5
abundance: many
CDR3aa: CASSFLASGYQETQYF

v_gene: TRBV11-2
d_gene: TRBD2
j_gene: TRBJ2-5
abundance: NA
CDR3aa: CASSLVGGGIQETQYF

v_gene: TRBV25-1
d_gene: TRBD1
j_gene: TRBJ2-5
abundance: NA
CDR3aa: CASSGSGTGKETQYF

v_gene: TRBV4-3
d_gene: TRBD1
j_gene: TRBJ1-2
abundance: many
CDR3aa: CASSQGTGVGYGYTF

v_gene: TRBV6-1
d_gene: NA
j_gene: TRBJ1-2
abundance: few
CDR3aa: CASSERQGYTF

v_gene: TRBV20-1
d_gene: NA
j_gene: TRBJ1-2
abundance: NA
CDR3aa: CSASESGARAYTF

v_gene: TRBV6-5
d_gene: NA
j_gene: TRBJ2-4
abundance: NA
CDR3aa: CASRSVGRGAKNIQYF

v_gene: TRBV6-6
d_gene: TRBD2
j_gene: TRBJ2-3
abundance: NA
CDR3aa: CASSPQAGDPNTQYF

v_gene: TRBV11-2
d_gene: TRBD1
j_gene: TRBJ2-7
abundance: NA
CDR3aa: CASSLAPGQTEQYF

v_gene: TRBV5-4
d_gene: NA
j_gene: TRBJ1-4
abundance: NA
CDR3aa: CASSSRTGQTNEKLFF

v_gene: TRBV28
d_gene: NA
j_gene: TRBJ2-5
abundance: few
CDR3aa: CASSLGTWPQTQYF

v_gene: TRBV29-1
d_gene: NA
j_gene: TRBJ2-5
abundance: NA
CDR3aa: CSVEKETQYF

v_gene: TRBV7-2
d_gene: NA
j_gene: TRBJ2-3
abundance: few
CDR3aa: CASSMGPAYTDTQYF

v_gene: TRBV20-1
d_gene: NA
j_gene: TRBJ2-7
abundance: few
CDR3aa: CSATYSYEQYF

v_gene: TRBV5-1
d_gene: NA
j_gene: TRBJ2-1
abundance: NA
CDR3aa: CASSLGSWVYNEQFF

v_gene: TRBV3-1
d_gene: NA
j_gene: TRBJ2-3
abundance: many
CDR3aa: CASSQDPADTQYF

v_gene: TRBV11-3
d_gene: NA
j_gene: TRBJ2-1
abundance: NA
CDR3aa: CASSLEVRSNEQFF

v_gene: TRBV9
d_gene: TRBD2
j_gene: TRBJ2-7
abundance: NA
CDR3aa: CASSVRSGSSYEQYF

v_gene: TRBV18
d_gene: TRBD2
j_gene: TRBJ2-1
abundance: few
CDR3aa: CASSPVAGGDEQFF

v_gene: TRBV5-5
d_gene: NA
j_gene: TRBJ2-7
abundance: few
CDR3aa: CASSLGVAYSYEQYF

v_gene: TRBV27
d_gene: NA
j_gene: TRBJ2-1
abundance: NA
CDR3aa: CASSPQVVGEQFF

v_gene: TRBV5-1
d_gene: NA
j_gene: TRBJ2-7
abundance: few
CDR3aa: CASSLDSLSSYEQYF

v_gene: TRBV6-6
d_gene: NA
j_gene: TRBJ2-5
abundance: few
CDR3aa: CASSSPGLKQETQYF

v_gene: TRBV5-5
d_gene: NA
j_gene: TRBJ2-7
abundance: NA
CDR3aa: CASSWDRDMESYEQYF